This TCR beta chain was recorded in a study of T cell responses to AZD1222 COVID-19 vaccine. Here immunoSEQ multiplex PCR was the method, and the copy in TCRdb shows in-frame clones only, minus some. The table has 140,000 to 150,000 clones, 85% to 95% seen once. This clone was observed a few times. This CDR3 is 15 amino acids long. The ends lost 3 bases at V and 4 bases at J; junction bases unmatched: 2. CDR1 and CDR2 (germline): SGHRS, YFSETQ. This chain links TRBV5-1 with TRBJ2-3; 13 bases are a match to TRBD2. The sequence was obtained from an adult who had recovered from COVID-19. Source: peripheral blood, taken after recovery from COVID-19. The CDR3 region is CASSYGLAGADTQYF. The CDR3 region has the DNA TGCGCCAGCAGCTACGGACTAGCGGGAGCAGATACGCAGTATTTT.